A selection of T cell receptor beta chains follows, all from one sample in a study of a mutant IDH1 vaccine in newly diagnosed glioma. Which antigens these TCRs recognize remains unknown. The protocol was immunoSEQ multiplex PCR, while the TCRdb copy is restricted to in-frame clones and leaves out a portion. The sample lists roughly 42,000 clones, 70% to 90% seen once, with around 1.8% in the top ten. The material sequenced was PBMCs, taken from a glioma patient whose treatment included an IDH1 peptide vaccine. These receptors were taken from a man in his forties with glioma. The CDR3 runs from the conserved cysteine through the conserved F or W. Fields, in order: clone size, J gene, V gene, D gene, CDR3 protein, CDR3 DNA. D genes are given only for firm matches. Rows may omit the clone size; those that give it use once, few, many or a size class.

abundance: few; j_gene: TRBJ1-2; v_gene: TRBV5-8; d_gene: TRBD1; CDR3aa: CASSPDRGEGYTF; CDR3nt: TGTGCCAGCAGCCCCGACAGGGGAGAAGGCTACACCTTC
abundance: NA; j_gene: TRBJ2-7; v_gene: TRBV5-1; d_gene: NA; CDR3aa: CASSWGVQGSAEQYF; CDR3nt: TGCGCCAGCAGCTGGGGCGTTCAGGGCTCTGCCGAGCAGTACTTC
abundance: NA; j_gene: TRBJ1-4; v_gene: TRBV5-8; d_gene: NA; CDR3aa: CASSPAGRSNEKLFF; CDR3nt: TGTGCCAGCAGCCCCGCGGGGCGATCTAATGAAAAACTGTTTTTT
abundance: NA; j_gene: TRBJ1-1; v_gene: TRBV11-2; d_gene: NA; CDR3aa: CASSVDSNTEAFF; CDR3nt: TGTGCCAGCAGCGTAGATTCGAACACTGAAGCTTTCTTT
abundance: NA; j_gene: TRBJ2-2; v_gene: TRBV15; d_gene: TRBD1; CDR3aa: CATSLRQGKKTGELFF; CDR3nt: TGTGCCACCAGCCTAAGACAGGGGAAGAAAACCGGGGAGCTGTTTTTT
abundance: NA; j_gene: TRBJ2-5; v_gene: TRBV7-9; d_gene: TRBD1; CDR3aa: CASSPRTGGDQGTQYF; CDR3nt: TGTGCCAGCAGTCCTCGGACAGGGGGCGACCAAGGGACCCAGTACTTC
abundance: NA; j_gene: TRBJ2-5; v_gene: TRBV6-5; d_gene: NA; CDR3aa: CASSYGQGRETQYF; CDR3nt: TGTGCCAGCAGTTACGGGCAGGGAAGGGAGACCCAGTACTTC
abundance: NA; j_gene: TRBJ2-7; v_gene: TRBV7-8; d_gene: TRBD1; CDR3aa: CASSPRQGSEQYF; CDR3nt: TGTGCCAGCAGCCCGAGACAGGGTAGCGAGCAGTACTTC
abundance: NA; j_gene: TRBJ1-5; v_gene: TRBV5-5; d_gene: NA; CDR3aa: CASSLAAANQPQHF; CDR3nt: TGTGCCAGCAGCTTGGCCGCGGCCAATCAGCCCCAGCATTTT
abundance: once; j_gene: TRBJ2-7; v_gene: TRBV6-1; d_gene: NA; CDR3aa: CASTSFSSYEQYF; CDR3nt: TGTGCCAGCACTAGCTTTAGCTCCTACGAGCAGTACTTC
abundance: NA; j_gene: TRBJ2-5; v_gene: TRBV5-1; d_gene: TRBD1; CDR3aa: CASSGQGFQETQYF; CDR3nt: TGCGCCAGCAGCGGACAGGGGTTTCAAGAGACCCAGTACTTC
abundance: NA; j_gene: TRBJ2-7; v_gene: TRBV4-3; d_gene: NA; CDR3aa: CASSQDRDAASNEQYF; CDR3nt: TGCGCCAGCAGCCAAGATCGGGACGCGGCTTCGAACGAGCAGTACTTC
abundance: NA; j_gene: TRBJ1-2; v_gene: TRBV14; d_gene: TRBD1; CDR3aa: CASSPRTTGGYSYTF; CDR3nt: TGTGCCAGCAGCCCGCGAACGACAGGGGGCTACAGCTACACCTTC
abundance: few; j_gene: TRBJ2-7; v_gene: TRBV9; d_gene: TRBD2; CDR3aa: CASSETSGLATEQYF; CDR3nt: TGTGCCAGCAGCGAAACCTCGGGACTAGCAACAGAGCAGTACTTC
abundance: NA; j_gene: TRBJ2-7; v_gene: TRBV2; d_gene: TRBD2; CDR3aa: CASSPELALSYEQYF; CDR3nt: TGTGCCAGCAGTCCCGAACTAGCGCTCTCCTACGAGCAGTACTTC
abundance: NA; j_gene: TRBJ2-3; v_gene: TRBV6-5; d_gene: NA; CDR3aa: CASSYYSSTDTQYF; CDR3nt: TGTGCCAGCAGTTACTACTCCAGCACAGATACGCAGTATTTT
abundance: NA; j_gene: TRBJ2-7; v_gene: TRBV28; d_gene: NA; CDR3aa: CASRQLSGGTYEQYF; CDR3nt: TGTGCCAGCAGACAATTAAGTGGAGGGACGTACGAGCAGTACTTC
abundance: NA; j_gene: TRBJ2-5; v_gene: TRBV15; d_gene: TRBD1; CDR3aa: CATSRGLQGAGETQYF; CDR3nt: TGTGCCACCAGCAGAGGGTTGCAGGGGGCGGGAGAGACCCAGTACTTC
abundance: NA; j_gene: TRBJ2-7; v_gene: TRBV4-1; d_gene: TRBD1; CDR3aa: CASSHSDRADYEQYF; CDR3nt: TGCGCCAGCAGCCACTCGGACAGGGCGGACTACGAGCAGTACTTC
abundance: NA; j_gene: TRBJ2-7; v_gene: TRBV5-1; d_gene: TRBD1; CDR3aa: CASSLWTGGAYEQYF; CDR3nt: TGCGCCAGCAGCTTATGGACAGGGGGGGCCTACGAGCAGTACTTC
abundance: NA; j_gene: TRBJ2-2; v_gene: TRBV6-6; d_gene: NA; CDR3aa: CASSYSNAGTGELFF; CDR3nt: TGTGCCAGCAGTTACTCGAATGCGGGCACCGGGGAGCTGTTTTTT
abundance: NA; j_gene: TRBJ1-2; v_gene: TRBV27; d_gene: NA; CDR3aa: CASRSRTDGYTF; CDR3nt: TGTGCCAGCCGCTCCCGGACAGATGGCTACACCTTC
abundance: NA; j_gene: TRBJ2-2; v_gene: TRBV6-4; d_gene: NA; CDR3aa: CASSPEAGSSGELFF; CDR3nt: TGTGCCAGCAGTCCCGAGGCGGGATCGTCAGGGGAGCTGTTTTTT
abundance: NA; j_gene: TRBJ1-1; v_gene: TRBV9; d_gene: NA; CDR3aa: CASSSVLDPITMNTEAFF; CDR3nt: TGTGCCAGCAGCAGCGTATTAGACCCAATTACCATGAACACTGAAGCTTTCTTT
abundance: NA; j_gene: TRBJ2-4; v_gene: TRBV28; d_gene: TRBD1; CDR3aa: CASRVPPGAGGSIQYF; CDR3nt: TGTGCCAGCAGAGTCCCCCCTGGGGCAGGGGGCTCCATTCAGTACTTC
abundance: NA; j_gene: TRBJ2-7; v_gene: TRBV15; d_gene: NA; CDR3aa: CATRGTGAYEQYF; CDR3nt: TGTGCCACCAGAGGGACGGGGGCCTACGAGCAGTACTTC
abundance: NA; j_gene: TRBJ2-7; v_gene: TRBV5-6; d_gene: TRBD2; CDR3aa: CASSSGTSGHTYEQYF; CDR3nt: TGTGCCAGCAGCTCCGGGACTAGCGGACACACCTACGAGCAGTACTTC
abundance: NA; j_gene: TRBJ2-7; v_gene: TRBV5-1; d_gene: TRBD1; CDR3aa: CASSLAARGPYEQYF; CDR3nt: TGCGCCAGCAGCTTGGCCGCCAGGGGGCCGTACGAGCAGTACTTC
abundance: NA; j_gene: TRBJ2-7; v_gene: TRBV7-2; d_gene: TRBD1; CDR3aa: CASSLGTGGINEQYF; CDR3nt: TGTGCCAGCAGCCTCGGGACAGGGGGAATTAACGAGCAGTACTTC
abundance: NA; j_gene: TRBJ1-1; v_gene: TRBV2; d_gene: TRBD1; CDR3aa: CASTRDRETEAFF; CDR3nt: TGTGCCAGCACTCGGGACAGGGAGACTGAAGCTTTCTTT
abundance: few; j_gene: TRBJ1-2; v_gene: TRBV4-2; d_gene: NA; CDR3aa: CASSQGGGLNLRVGYTF; CDR3nt: TGTGCCAGCAGCCAAGGAGGGGGGCTAAATCTCCGTGTTGGCTACACCTTC
abundance: NA; j_gene: TRBJ1-5; v_gene: TRBV6-5; d_gene: NA; CDR3aa: CASSYSGGNQPQHF; CDR3nt: TGTGCCAGCAGTTACTCGGGAGGGAATCAGCCCCAGCATTTT
abundance: NA; j_gene: TRBJ2-3; v_gene: TRBV6-5; d_gene: NA; CDR3aa: CASSLRQNTDTQYF; CDR3nt: TGTGCCAGCAGTCTTCGGCAGAACACAGATACGCAGTATTTT
abundance: NA; j_gene: TRBJ1-2; v_gene: TRBV4-2; d_gene: TRBD1; CDR3aa: CASSQARDRDYGYTF; CDR3nt: TGTGCCAGCAGCCAAGCCCGGGACAGGGACTATGGCTACACCTTC
abundance: NA; j_gene: TRBJ2-7; v_gene: TRBV29-1; d_gene: NA; CDR3aa: CSVSGSSYEQYF; CDR3nt: TGCAGCGTTAGTGGAAGCTCCTACGAGCAGTACTTC
abundance: NA; j_gene: TRBJ2-3; v_gene: TRBV7-2; d_gene: NA; CDR3aa: CASSLQGTSTDTQYF; CDR3nt: TGTGCCAGCAGCTTACAGGGAACTAGCACAGATACGCAGTATTTT
abundance: NA; j_gene: TRBJ1-3; v_gene: TRBV9; d_gene: NA; CDR3aa: CASGPTGTTFFSGNTIYF; CDR3nt: TGTGCCAGCGGCCCGACAGGAACCACCTTTTTCTCTGGAAACACCATATATTTT
abundance: NA; j_gene: TRBJ1-4; v_gene: TRBV6-5; d_gene: NA; CDR3aa: CASRSQGNEKLFF; CDR3nt: TGTGCCAGCAGGTCGCAGGGGAATGAAAAACTGTTTTTT
abundance: NA; j_gene: TRBJ1-2; v_gene: TRBV7-9; d_gene: NA; CDR3aa: CASSILQGANYGYTF; CDR3nt: TGTGCCAGCAGCATCCTCCAAGGAGCTAACTATGGCTACACCTTC
abundance: NA; j_gene: TRBJ2-7; v_gene: TRBV19; d_gene: TRBD2; CDR3aa: CASSRTSGTAGAYGNYEQYF; CDR3nt: TGTGCCAGCTCTCGGACTAGCGGGACGGCTGGTGCCTACGGAAACTACGAGCAGTACTTC
abundance: once; j_gene: TRBJ2-5; v_gene: TRBV5-5; d_gene: NA; CDR3aa: CASSFVSPQRRKETQYF; CDR3nt: TGTGCCAGCAGCTTTGTATCCCCCCAGCGGAGGAAAGAGACCCAGTACTTC
abundance: NA; j_gene: TRBJ1-5; v_gene: TRBV21-1; d_gene: NA; CDR3aa: CASQANQPQHF; CDR3nt: TGTGCCAGCCAGGCCAATCAGCCCCAGCATTTT
abundance: NA; j_gene: TRBJ2-5; v_gene: TRBV6-1; d_gene: TRBD1; CDR3aa: CASSEDSGQGAETQYF; CDR3nt: TGTGCCAGCAGTGAAGACTCGGGACAGGGGGCAGAGACCCAGTACTTC
abundance: NA; j_gene: TRBJ2-7; v_gene: TRBV11-1; d_gene: NA; CDR3aa: CASSLGQRLYEQYF; CDR3nt: TGTGCCAGCAGCTTAGGGCAGAGGCTCTACGAGCAGTACTTC
abundance: NA; j_gene: TRBJ1-2; v_gene: TRBV29-1; d_gene: NA; CDR3aa: CSVVREPGYGYTF; CDR3nt: TGCAGCGTTGTCAGGGAGCCGGGCTATGGCTACACCTTC
abundance: once; j_gene: TRBJ1-2; v_gene: TRBV5-4; d_gene: TRBD1; CDR3aa: CASSSRQGVNYYGYTF; CDR3nt: TGTGCCAGCAGCTCTAGACAGGGGGTTAATTACTATGGCTACACCTTC
abundance: NA; j_gene: TRBJ2-7; v_gene: TRBV29-1; d_gene: NA; CDR3aa: CGVREWGEQYF; CDR3nt: TGCGGGGTCCGTGAGTGGGGGGAGCAGTACTTC
abundance: once; j_gene: TRBJ2-5; v_gene: TRBV6-5; d_gene: NA; CDR3aa: CASSYGDARGQETQYF; CDR3nt: TGTGCCAGCAGTTACGGGGACGCGAGGGGACAAGAGACCCAGTACTTC
abundance: NA; j_gene: TRBJ2-7; v_gene: TRBV11-1; d_gene: TRBD1; CDR3aa: CASRSGTVGEQYF; CDR3nt: TGTGCCAGCAGATCCGGGACAGTCGGCGAGCAGTACTTC
abundance: NA; j_gene: TRBJ2-5; v_gene: TRBV5-6; d_gene: NA; CDR3aa: CASSLVQETQYF; CDR3nt: TGTGCCAGCAGCTTGGTTCAAGAGACCCAGTACTTC
abundance: NA; j_gene: TRBJ1-2; v_gene: TRBV7-3; d_gene: NA; CDR3aa: CASSPLQGYGYTF; CDR3nt: TGTGCCAGCAGCCCTTTACAAGGGTACGGCTACACCTTC
abundance: large; j_gene: TRBJ2-7; v_gene: TRBV6-5; d_gene: NA; CDR3aa: CASSYSMRGDEQYF; CDR3nt: TGTGCCAGCAGTTACTCGATGCGGGGTGACGAGCAGTACTTC
abundance: NA; j_gene: TRBJ1-5; v_gene: TRBV2; d_gene: NA; CDR3aa: CASSVERDQPQHF; CDR3nt: TGTGCCAGCAGTGTTGAGAGGGATCAGCCCCAGCATTTT
abundance: NA; j_gene: TRBJ1-2; v_gene: TRBV2; d_gene: NA; CDR3aa: CASNRVNYGYTF; CDR3nt: TGTGCCAGCAACAGGGTTAACTATGGCTACACCTTC
abundance: NA; j_gene: TRBJ2-7; v_gene: TRBV29-1; d_gene: TRBD2; CDR3aa: CSVDQGGAPYEQYF; CDR3nt: TGCAGCGTTGATCAGGGAGGGGCACCCTACGAGCAGTACTTC
abundance: NA; j_gene: TRBJ1-1; v_gene: TRBV6-5; d_gene: NA; CDR3aa: CASSFNMNTEAFF; CDR3nt: TGTGCCAGCAGTTTCAACATGAACACTGAAGCTTTCTTT
abundance: NA; j_gene: TRBJ1-2; v_gene: TRBV6-5; d_gene: TRBD1; CDR3aa: CASSRTGPNYGYTF; CDR3nt: TGTGCCAGCAGCCGGACAGGTCCTAACTATGGCTACACCTTC